The rows below give T cell receptor beta chains drawn from one sample of a study of blood T cells in healthy people across ages. MiXCR, run by TCRdb on the 5' RACE reads, gives a single entry per CDR3 protein. This table holds 700,000 or so distinct CDR3 sequences, 22% found once. Sequences were obtained from blood. Receptors originate from a man between 65 and 85 years old in good health. The CDR3 runs from the conserved cysteine through the conserved F or W. The D gene is left open where the match is weak. Expanded clones are given a class, and other clones once, few, many or no size at all.

D,V,J,size,DNA,CDR3
NA,TRBV3-1,TRBJ2-3,NA,TGTGCCAGCAGCCAAGATCGATGGGGTTTGAGCACAGATACGCAGTATTTT,CASSQDRWGLSTDTQYF
NA,TRBV5-1,TRBJ1-3,NA,TGCGCCAGCAGCTTGGGGACCTCTGGAAACACCATATATTTT,CASSLGTSGNTIYF
TRBD1,TRBV2,TRBJ1-2,NA,TGTGCCAGCAGTGGAGACAGGGACTATGGCTACACCTTC,CASSGDRDYGYTF
NA,TRBV3-1,TRBJ1-1,NA,TGTGCCAGCAGCCGCTGGGCAGAAATGAACACTGAAGCTTTCTTT,CASSRWAEMNTEAFF
NA,TRBV6-5,TRBJ2-4,few,TGTGCCAGCAGGGGGGGGGCAGCCAAAAACATTCAGTACTTC,CASRGGAAKNIQYF
NA,TRBV9,TRBJ1-1,NA,TGTGCCAGCAGCGCGACAGCTTCGAACACTGAAGCTTTCTTT,CASSATASNTEAFF
NA,TRBV7-9,TRBJ2-7,NA,TGTGCCAGCAGCTACCAATACGAGCAGTACTTC,CASSYQYEQYF
TRBD2,TRBV12-3/TRBV12-4,TRBJ2-3,few,TGTGCCAGCAGTTTGTACAGCGGGGGGGCCGCAGATACGCAGTATTTT,CASSLYSGGAADTQYF
TRBD2,TRBV7-2,TRBJ2-1,many,TGTGCCAGCAGCTCCTCGACTAGCGGGAACAATGAGCAGTTCTTC,CASSSSTSGNNEQFF
TRBD2,TRBV12-3/TRBV12-4,TRBJ2-5,NA,TGTGCCAGCAGTTCCCCGGGACTAGCGGGAGTTTTTGAGACCCAGTACTTC,CASSSPGLAGVFETQYF
NA,TRBV5-1,TRBJ2-2,few,TGCGCCAGCAGCTTGAGGCAGGGTAGCACCGGGGAGCTGTTTTTT,CASSLRQGSTGELFF
NA,TRBV5-5,TRBJ2-2,NA,TGTGCCAGCAGCTTATCCCCGACTACGAACACCGGGGAGCTGTTTTTT,CASSLSPTTNTGELFF
NA,TRBV9,TRBJ2-5,few,TGTGCCAGCAGCTCCGGACACGCACAAGAGACCCAGTACTTC,CASSSGHAQETQYF
NA,TRBV15,TRBJ2-3,NA,TGTGCCACCAGCAGAGGACAGGGACTGTCCGGAGATACGCAGTATTTT,CATSRGQGLSGDTQYF
TRBD2,TRBV7-7,TRBJ2-1,many,TGTGCCAGCAGCCCAGGACTAGCGGAGGAGCAGTTCTTC,CASSPGLAEEQFF
TRBD1,TRBV7-2,TRBJ2-5,NA,TGTGCCAGCAGCTTAGACAGGGGGCAGGGGACCCAGTACTTC,CASSLDRGQGTQYF
TRBD1,TRBV14,TRBJ2-1,few,TGTGCCAGCAGCCAAGATTTACTAGCGGACAGGGGGCTCAATGAGCAGTTCTTC,CASSQDLLADRGLNEQFF
NA,TRBV12-3/TRBV12-4,TRBJ2-1,NA,TGTGCCAGCAGTCCGATAGGGCCTGCCAATGAGCAGTTCTTC,CASSPIGPANEQFF
TRBD1,TRBV5-5,TRBJ2-5,few,TGTGCCAGCGGACAAGCCCCCGGGACAGTTTTAGGGACCCAGTACTTC,CASGQAPGTVLGTQYF
NA,TRBV14,TRBJ1-2,few,TGTGCCAGCAGCCCCTCCGCTGGTTATGGCTACACCTTC,CASSPSAGYGYTF
TRBD1,TRBV7-2,TRBJ1-2,few,TGTGCCAGCAGCACCACCGGACAGGTTTATGGCTACACCTTC,CASSTTGQVYGYTF
TRBD1,TRBV7-9,TRBJ2-7,few,TGTGCCAGCAGCTCAGGGACAGTTGCAGCCTACGAGCAGTACTTC,CASSSGTVAAYEQYF
TRBD2,TRBV5-1,TRBJ2-3,NA,TGCGCCAGTGTCCTAGCGGGCGCAGATACGCAGTATTTT,CASVLAGADTQYF
NA,TRBV15,TRBJ1-4,NA,TGTGCCACCAGCAGAGATTTGGGGAATGAAAAACTGTTTTTT,CATSRDLGNEKLFF
NA,TRBV7-2,TRBJ2-3,few,TGTGCCAGCAGCTTAGGGGACTTATCATCCACAGATACGCAGTATTTT,CASSLGDLSSTDTQYF
NA,TRBV6-6,TRBJ2-7,NA,TGTGCCAGCAGCCGGGTCTCCTACGAGCAGTACTTC,CASSRVSYEQYF
NA,TRBV28,TRBJ1-5,NA,TGTGCCAGCAGTTTATGGGCTCAGGGTTACAGTGATCAGCCCCAGCATTTT,CASSLWAQGYSDQPQHF
TRBD1,TRBV18,TRBJ2-1,few,TGTGCCAGCTCATCATACAGGGGCGACTCCTACAATGAGCAGTTCTTC,CASSSYRGDSYNEQFF
TRBD1,TRBV5-1,TRBJ1-4,few,TGCGCCAGCAAGCTGACAGGGGGCGGGAATGAAAAACTGTTTTTT,CASKLTGGGNEKLFF
TRBD2,TRBV6-5,TRBJ2-1,many,TGTGCCAGCAGCTCCGGGACTAGCGGCCTCAATGAGCAGTTCTTC,CASSSGTSGLNEQFF
NA,TRBV4-3,TRBJ2-7,NA,TGCGCCAGCAGCCAAGAGACAGGGAGGTCACAGTACTTC,CASSQETGRSQYF
TRBD1,TRBV6-1,TRBJ2-5,NA,TGTGCCAGCGGAGGGACAGGGGAACAGACCCAGTACTTC,CASGGTGEQTQYF
TRBD1,TRBV5-1,TRBJ1-6,few,TGCGCCAGCAGCCTGGGGACAGCTCCCGGCTCCTATAATTCACCCCTCCACTTT,CASSLGTAPGSYNSPLHF
TRBD2,TRBV20-1,TRBJ2-1,NA,TGCAGTGCTAGAGAGGGCGGGAGGCCCTCCCAGGGGCAGTTCTTC,CSAREGGRPSQGQFF